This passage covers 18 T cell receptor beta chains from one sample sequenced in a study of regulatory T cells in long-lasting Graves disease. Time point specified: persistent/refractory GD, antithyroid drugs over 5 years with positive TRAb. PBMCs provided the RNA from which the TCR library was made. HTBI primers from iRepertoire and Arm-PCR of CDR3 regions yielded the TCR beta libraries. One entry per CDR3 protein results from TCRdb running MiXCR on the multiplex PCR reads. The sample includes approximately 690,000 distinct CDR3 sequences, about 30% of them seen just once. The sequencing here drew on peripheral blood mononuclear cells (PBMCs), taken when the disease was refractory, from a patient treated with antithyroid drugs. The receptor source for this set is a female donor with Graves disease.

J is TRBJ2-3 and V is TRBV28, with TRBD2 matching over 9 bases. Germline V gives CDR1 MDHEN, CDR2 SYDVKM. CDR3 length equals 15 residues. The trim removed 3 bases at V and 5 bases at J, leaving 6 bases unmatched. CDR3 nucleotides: TGTGCCAGCAGTTTGGCGGGAGGGCCTGGAGATACGCAGTATTTT. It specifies CASSLAGGPGDTQYF.

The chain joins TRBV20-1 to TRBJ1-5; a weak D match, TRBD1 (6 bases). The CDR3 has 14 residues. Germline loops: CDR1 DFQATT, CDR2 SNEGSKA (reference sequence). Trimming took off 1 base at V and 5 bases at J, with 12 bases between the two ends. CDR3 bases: TGCAGTGCTAGAGGACGGGGGCCGGATCAGCCCCAGCATTTT. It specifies CSARGRGPDQPQHF.

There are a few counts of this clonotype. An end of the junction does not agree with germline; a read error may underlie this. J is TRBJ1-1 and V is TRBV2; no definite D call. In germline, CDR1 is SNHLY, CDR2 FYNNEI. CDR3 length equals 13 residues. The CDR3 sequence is CASRQASWTEASF. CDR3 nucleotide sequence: TGTGCCAGCAGACAAGCGAGCTGGACTGAAGCTTCCTTT.

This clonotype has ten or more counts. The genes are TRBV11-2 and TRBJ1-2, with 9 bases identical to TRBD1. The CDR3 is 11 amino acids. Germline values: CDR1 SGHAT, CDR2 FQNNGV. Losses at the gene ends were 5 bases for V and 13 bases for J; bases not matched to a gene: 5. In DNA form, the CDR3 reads TGTGCCAGCAGCCCCGGACAGGGGTTCACCTTC. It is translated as CASSPGQGFTF.

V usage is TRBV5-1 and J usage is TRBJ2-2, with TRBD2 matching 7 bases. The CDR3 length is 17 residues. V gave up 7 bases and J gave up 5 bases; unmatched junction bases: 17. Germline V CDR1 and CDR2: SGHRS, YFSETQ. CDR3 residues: CASASRPGGSGTGELFF. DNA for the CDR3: TGCGCCAGCGCCTCCCGTCCGGGCGGGAGTGGGACCGGGGAGCTGTTTTTT. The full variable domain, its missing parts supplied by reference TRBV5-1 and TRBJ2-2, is KAGVTQTPRYLIKTRGQQVTLSCSPISGHRSVSWYQQTPGQGLQFLFEYFSETQRNKGNFPGRFSGRQFSNSRSEMNVSTLELGDSALYLCASASRPGGSGTGELFFGEGSRLTVL.

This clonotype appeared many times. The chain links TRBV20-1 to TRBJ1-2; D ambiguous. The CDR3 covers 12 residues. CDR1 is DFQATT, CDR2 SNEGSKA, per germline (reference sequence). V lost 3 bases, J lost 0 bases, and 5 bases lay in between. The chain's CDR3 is CSASRPNYGYTF. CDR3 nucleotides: TGCAGTGCTAGTCGTCCTAACTATGGCTACACCTTC.

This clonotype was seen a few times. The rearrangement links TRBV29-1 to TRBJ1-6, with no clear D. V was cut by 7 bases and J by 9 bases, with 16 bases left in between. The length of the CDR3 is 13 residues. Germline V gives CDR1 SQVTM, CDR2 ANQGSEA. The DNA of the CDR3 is TGCAGCGCCCTGCCCGAGCTGGGTTCACCCCTCCACTTT. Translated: CSALPELGSPLHF. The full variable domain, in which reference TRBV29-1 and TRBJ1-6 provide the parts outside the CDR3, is SAVISQKPSRDICQRGTSLTIQCQVDSQVTMMFWYRQQPGQSLTLIATANQGSEATYESGFVIDKFPISRPNLTFSTLTVSNMSPEDSSIYLCSALPELGSPLHFGNGTRLTVT.

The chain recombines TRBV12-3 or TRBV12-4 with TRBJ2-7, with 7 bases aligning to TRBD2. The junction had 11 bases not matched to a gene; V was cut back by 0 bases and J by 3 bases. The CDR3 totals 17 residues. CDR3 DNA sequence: TGTGCCAGCAGTTTAGCGCTCAGTCGACTAGCTTTCTACGAGCAGTACTTC. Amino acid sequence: CASSLALSRLAFYEQYF.

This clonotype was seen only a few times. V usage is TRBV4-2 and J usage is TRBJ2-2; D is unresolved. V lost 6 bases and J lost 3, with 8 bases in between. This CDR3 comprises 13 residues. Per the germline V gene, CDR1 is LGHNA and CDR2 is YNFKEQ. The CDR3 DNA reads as TGTGCCAGCAGTGAGGCCGACACCGGGGAGCTGTTTTTT. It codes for CASSEADTGELFF.

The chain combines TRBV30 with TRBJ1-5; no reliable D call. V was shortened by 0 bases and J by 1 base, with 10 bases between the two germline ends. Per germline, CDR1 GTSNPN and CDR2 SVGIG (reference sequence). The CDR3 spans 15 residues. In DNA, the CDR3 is TGTGCCTGGAGTGTACTAGGGTTGAGCAATCAGCCCCAGCATTTT. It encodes CAWSVLGLSNQPQHF.

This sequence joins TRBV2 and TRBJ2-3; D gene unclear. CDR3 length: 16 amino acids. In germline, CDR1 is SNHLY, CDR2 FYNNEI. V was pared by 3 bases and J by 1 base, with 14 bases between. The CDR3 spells CASSDNRLGGTDTQYF. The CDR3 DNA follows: TGTGCCAGCAGTGATAACCGGTTGGGCGGCACAGATACGCAGTATTTT.

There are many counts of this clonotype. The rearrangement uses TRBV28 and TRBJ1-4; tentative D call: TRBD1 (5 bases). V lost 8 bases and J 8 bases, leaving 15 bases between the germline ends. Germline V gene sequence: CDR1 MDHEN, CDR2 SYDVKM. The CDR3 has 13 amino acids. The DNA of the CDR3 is TGTGCCAGCGACAGTTCCCTTGGGGAAAAACTGTTTTTT. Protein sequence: CASDSSLGEKLFF.

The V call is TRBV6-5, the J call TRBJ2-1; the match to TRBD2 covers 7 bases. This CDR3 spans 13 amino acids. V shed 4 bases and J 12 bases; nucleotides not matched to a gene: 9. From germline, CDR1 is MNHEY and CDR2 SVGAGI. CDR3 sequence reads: CASSSTRVAGQFF. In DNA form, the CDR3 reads TGTGCCAGCAGTTCAACGCGAGTAGCGGGGCAGTTCTTC.

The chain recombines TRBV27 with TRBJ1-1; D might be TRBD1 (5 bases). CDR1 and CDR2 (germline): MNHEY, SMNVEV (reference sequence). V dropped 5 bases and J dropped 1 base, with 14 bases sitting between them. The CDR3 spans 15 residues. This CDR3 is CASSHTTAPNTEAFF. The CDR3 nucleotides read TGTGCCAGCAGTCATACGACAGCCCCGAACACTGAAGCTTTCTTT.

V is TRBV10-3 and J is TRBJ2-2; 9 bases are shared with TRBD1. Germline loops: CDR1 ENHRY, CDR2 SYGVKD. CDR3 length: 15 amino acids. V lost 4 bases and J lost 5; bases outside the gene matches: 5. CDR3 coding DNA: TGTGCCATCAGTGCGGGGACAGGGTGGACCGGGGAGCTGTTTTTT. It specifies CAISAGTGWTGELFF.

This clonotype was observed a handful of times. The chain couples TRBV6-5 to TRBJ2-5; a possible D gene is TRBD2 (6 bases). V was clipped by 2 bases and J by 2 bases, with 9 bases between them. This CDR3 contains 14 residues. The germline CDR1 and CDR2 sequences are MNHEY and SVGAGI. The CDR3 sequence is CASSYGSGQETQYF. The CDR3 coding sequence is TGTGCCAGCAGTTACGGGAGCGGGCAAGAGACCCAGTACTTC.

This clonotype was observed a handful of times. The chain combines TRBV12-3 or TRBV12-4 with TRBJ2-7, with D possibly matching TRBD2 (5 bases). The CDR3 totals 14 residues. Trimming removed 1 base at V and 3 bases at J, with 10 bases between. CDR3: CASSLGRARYEQYF. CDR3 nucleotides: TGTGCCAGCAGTTTAGGGCGGGCCCGCTACGAGCAGTACTTC.

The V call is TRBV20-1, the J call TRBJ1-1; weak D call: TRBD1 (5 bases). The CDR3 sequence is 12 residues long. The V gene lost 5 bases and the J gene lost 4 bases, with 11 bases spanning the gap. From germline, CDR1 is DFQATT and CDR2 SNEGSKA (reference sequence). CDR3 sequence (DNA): TGCAGTGCTCGGGGCCAGGCCACTGAAGCTTTCTTT. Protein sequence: CSARGQATEAFF.